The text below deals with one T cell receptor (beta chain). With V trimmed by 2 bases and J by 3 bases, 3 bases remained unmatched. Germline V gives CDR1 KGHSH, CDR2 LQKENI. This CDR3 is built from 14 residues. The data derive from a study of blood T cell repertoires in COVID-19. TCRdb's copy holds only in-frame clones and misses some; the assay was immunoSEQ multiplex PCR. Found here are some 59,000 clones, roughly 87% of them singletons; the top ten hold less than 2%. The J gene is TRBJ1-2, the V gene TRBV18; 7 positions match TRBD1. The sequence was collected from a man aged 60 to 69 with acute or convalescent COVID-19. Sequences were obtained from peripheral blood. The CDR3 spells CASSPRGLDYGYTF. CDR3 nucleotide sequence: TGTGCCAGCTCACCAAGGGGGCTGGACTATGGCTACACCTTC.